This T cell receptor (beta chain) came from a study of cytomegalovirus exposure and HLA in healthy donors. Overall study: The roughly 120 validation repertoires, a later analysis reported, used the same platform as the roughly 660 repertoires from the first cohort.

Study observations and caveats: In the 130 or so validation repertoires, under 95% of cluster scores exceeded 0, per a later analysis. Among TCR beta chains, those listed as cytomegalovirus-associated numbered under 200.

Notes on this clone: The antigen remains undetermined.

Generated by immunoSEQ multiplex PCR, the TCRdb table keeps only in-frame clones and is missing some. The data show under 350,000 clones, roughly 85% seen once. J lost 1 base, V lost 6 bases, and 8 bases had no gene match. Germline loops: CDR1 MGHDK, CDR2 SYGVNS. The CDR3 length is 16 residues. The donors were in the roughly 120-subject validation cohort, distinct from the roughly 600-subject first cohort. The material sequenced was PBMCs. The receptor was derived from a woman younger than 35 in good health and CMV-seronegative. This rearrangement joins TRBV25-1 to TRBJ2-7, with 11 bases fitting TRBD2. The CDR3 spells CASRKGGLAGSYEQYF. The CDR3 nucleotides are TGTGCCAGCAGGAAGGGAGGACTAGCGGGTTCCTACGAGCAGTACTTC.